The 23 T cell receptor beta chains reported below all come from one sample, sequenced in a study of cytomegalovirus exposure and HLA in healthy donors. 13 Jbeta primers and 60 Vbeta primers were used for the PCR. Only in-frame clones appear in the TCRdb table, and some are missing; sequencing was by immunoSEQ multiplex PCR. The sample includes about 130,000 clones, roughly 75% of them seen just once. The sequencing sample was made of PBMCs. These receptors came from a female donor in good health and CMV-seronegative.

The rearrangement links TRBV28 to TRBJ2-1; the D gene is possibly TRBD2 (6 bases). Germline CDR1 is MDHEN and CDR2 is SYDVKM. The V and J ends lost 6 bases and 10 bases respectively, with 16 bases between them. CDR3 length: 13 residues. In DNA form, the CDR3 reads TGTGCCAGCAGGCCTTCTAGCGCCAGGGAGCAGTTCTTC. Residues: CASRPSSAREQFF.

V is TRBV27 and J is TRBJ2-2; possibly TRBD1 for D (6 bases). CDR1 and CDR2 from the germline V gene are MNHEY and SMNVEV (reference sequence). With 5 bases removed from V and 0 bases from J, the gap between germline ends came to 19 bases. The CDR3 has 18 amino acids. The CDR3 coding sequence is TGTGCCAGCAGTCCAGGGACAAGGGCCTATTCGAACACCGGGGAGCTGTTTTTT. The encoded protein is CASSPGTRAYSNTGELFF.

This clone came up once. This chain's CDR3 is CASRRGRGDTQYF. In nucleotides, the CDR3 is TGTGCCAGCAGGAGGGGGCGGGGAGATACGCAGTATTTT. V usage is TRBV2 and J usage is TRBJ2-3; a possible D gene is TRBD1 (7 bases). CDR1 and CDR2 (germline): SNHLY, FYNNEI. This CDR3 region has 13 residues. V gave up 6 bases and J gave up 5 bases, with 12 bases separating them.

This clone was detected once. The chain uses TRBV5-4 and TRBJ1-2; the D is unclear. This CDR3 spans 12 amino acids. The V and J ends lost 4 bases and 8 bases respectively, with 12 bases between them. Germline V lookup: CDR1 SGHNT, CDR2 YYREEE (reference sequence). The CDR3 sequence is CASSGWETGYTF. The CDR3, as DNA: TGTGCCAGCAGCGGCTGGGAGACGGGCTACACCTTC.

The chain carries TRBV7-9 and TRBJ2-3, with a possible D match to TRBD2 (6 bases). Germline loops: CDR1 SEHNR, CDR2 FQNEAQ (reference sequence). Trimming removed 2 bases at V and 6 bases at J, with 9 bases between. The CDR3 length is 13 residues. The CDR3 sequence: CASSLSGRDTQYF. As DNA, the CDR3 is TGTGCCAGCAGCTTATCGGGGAGGGATACGCAGTATTTT.

The genes are TRBV10-3 and TRBJ2-3; the match to TRBD2 covers 8 bases. This CDR3 has 15 residues. Trimming took 0 bases from V and 3 from J; bases not matched to a gene: 2. Germline V gene lookup returns CDR1 ENHRY and CDR2 SYGVKD. CDR3 coding DNA: TGTGCCATCAGTGAGTCTGGGACTAGAACAGATACGCAGTATTTT. This codes for CAISESGTRTDTQYF.

This clone has more than one count but fewer than ten. This rearrangement joins TRBV20-1 to TRBJ1-2; D is unclear. This CDR3 comprises 11 residues. The germline V gene encodes CDR1 DFQATT and CDR2 SNEGSKA (reference sequence). The V end was cut by 5 bases, the J end by 5 bases, with 9 bases between. This CDR3 reads CSALDPYGYTF. CDR3 coding DNA: TGCAGTGCTCTAGATCCGTATGGCTACACCTTC.

The chain has TRBV13 and TRBJ1-2; D is perhaps TRBD1 (5 bases). CDR3 length equals 13 residues. The V gene's germline CDR1 is PRHDT and CDR2 FYEKMQ (reference sequence). Trimming pared 8 bases from V and 4 bases from J, leaving 14 bases between. CDR3 sequence reads: CASAGGSFYGYTF. The DNA for the CDR3 is TGTGCCAGCGCGGGGGGGTCCTTCTATGGCTACACCTTC.

The CDR3 protein is CASSSQGARTYEQYF. In DNA, the CDR3 is TGTGCCAGCAGCTCACAGGGGGCGCGCACCTACGAGCAGTACTTC. The genes are TRBV11-2 and TRBJ2-7; 9 bases are a match to TRBD1. Germline V gives CDR1 SGHAT, CDR2 FQNNGV. This CDR3 comprises 15 residues. Unmatched junction bases numbered 6, after V lost 4 bases and J lost 2 bases.

The gene calls are TRBV18 and TRBJ1-5, with a tentative D call TRBD1 (5 bases). The V end lost 3 bases, the J end lost 0 bases, and 12 bases lay between the germline ends. This CDR3 is 16 amino acids long. CDR1 is KGHSH, CDR2 LQKENI, per germline. The CDR3 sequence: CASSPDSPYSNQPQHF. The CDR3 DNA reads as TGTGCCAGCTCACCCGACAGTCCATATAGCAATCAGCCCCAGCATTTT.

J is TRBJ2-5 and V is TRBV15, with TRBD2 matching 11 bases. This CDR3 contains 17 residues. With V trimmed by 8 bases and J by 2 bases, 13 bases remained unmatched. The germline V gene encodes CDR1 LNHNV and CDR2 YYDKDF (reference sequence). In nucleotides, the CDR3 is TGTGCCACCGAGACCACTAGCGGGAGTATAGTACAAGAGACCCAGTACTTC. Translation gives CATETTSGSIVQETQYF.

The chain couples TRBV19 to TRBJ1-3, with 9 positions matching TRBD1. The V segment lost 7 bases and the J segment 3 bases; nucleotides outside the gene matches: 7. The CDR3 is 15 residues long. The germline V gene encodes CDR1 LNHDA and CDR2 SQIVND (reference sequence). CDR3 amino acids: CASNPRDRVGNTIYF. In nucleotides, the CDR3 is TGTGCCAGTAACCCACGGGACAGGGTTGGAAACACCATATATTTT.

V usage is TRBV28 and J usage is TRBJ2-7; D remains unclear. V shed 5 bases and J shed 3 bases, with 14 bases lying between them. This CDR3 is 14 amino acids long. Germline CDR1 and CDR2: MDHEN and SYDVKM. DNA for the CDR3: TGTGCCAGCAGTGCTTCGAATGGGCTCTACGAGCAGTACTTC. Translating it yields CASSASNGLYEQYF.

The chain has TRBV6-1 and TRBJ1-6; TRBD1 is a possible D gene (5 bases). Trimming removed 7 bases at V and 6 bases at J, with 16 bases between. The CDR3 consists of 15 residues. The V gene's germline CDR1 is MNHNS and CDR2 SASEGT. The CDR3 DNA sequence: TGTGCCAGCAATGAGGGGCGCATTTTTAATTCACCCCTCCACTTT. The encoded protein is CASNEGRIFNSPLHF.

The chain is built from TRBV21-1 and TRBJ2-7; no DNA check was done on the table's D call, TRBD1. TRBV21-1 is deemed a pseudogene. The CDR3 sequence is 16 residues long. The DNA of the CDR3 is TGTGCCAGCAGCGCAACACCCAGGGGTCGCACCTACGAGCAGTACTTC. It is translated as CASSATPRGRTYEQYF.

The CDR3 region has the DNA TGTGCCAGTAGTATCTCACTAGCGAGACGCACAGATACGCAGTATTTT. It is translated as CASSISLARRTDTQYF. The V call is TRBV19, the J call TRBJ2-3; 7 bases line up with TRBD2. The CDR3 has 16 amino acids. Germline CDR1 reads LNHDA; CDR2 reads SQIVND (reference sequence). With V trimmed by 3 bases and J by 1 base, 7 bases remained unmatched.

As DNA, the CDR3 is TGCAGCGTTCAAAAACAGGGAGAAGGCTATGGCTACACCTTC. As protein: CSVQKQGEGYGYTF. V gene TRBV29-1 combines with J gene TRBJ1-2; D perhaps matches TRBD1 (6 bases). This CDR3 contains 14 residues. Germline loops: CDR1 SQVTM, CDR2 ANQGSEA. V was clipped by 5 bases and J by 4 bases, with 17 bases between them.

The chain is built from TRBV19 and TRBJ2-3, with 7 bases fitting TRBD1. Germline-derived CDR1 and CDR2 are LNHDA and SQIVND (reference sequence). The J segment lost 2 bases and the V segment lost 5 bases, leaving 19 bases of the junction unmatched. The CDR3 runs 19 residues. The CDR3 loop reads CASSPQGTSIPSYTDTQYF. The CDR3 DNA is TGTGCCAGTAGTCCACAGGGGACCTCGATCCCGAGTTACACAGATACGCAGTATTTT. Based on the CDR3 plus reference TRBV19 and TRBJ2-3, the full variable domain is DGGITQSPKYLFRKEGQNVTLSCEQNLNHDAMYWYRQDPGQGLRLIYYSQIVNDFQKGDIAEGYSVSREKKESFPLTVTSAQKNPTAFYLCASSPQGTSIPSYTDTQYFGPGTRLTVL.

CDR3 loop: CASSAPWTEAFF. The CDR3 DNA reads as TGTGCCAGCAGCGCCCCCTGGACAGAAGCTTTCTTT. The chain uses TRBV7-8 and TRBJ1-1, with a possible D match to TRBD1 (5 bases). The CDR3 is made up of 12 amino acids. The V end lost 5 bases, the J end lost 8 bases, and 12 bases lay between the germline ends. Germline lookup yields CDR1 SGHVS and CDR2 FQNEAQ.

V and J are TRBV5-6 and TRBJ1-1; the match to TRBD1 covers 10 bases. The CDR3 is made up of 18 amino acids. The germline CDR1 and CDR2 sequences are SGHDT and YYEEEE. Trimming at V came to 2 bases and at J to 3 bases, leaving 13 bases not matched to a gene. The CDR3 protein is CASSFILTGGSRDTEAFF. The CDR3 coding sequence is TGTGCCAGCAGCTTCATCTTGACAGGGGGCTCCAGGGACACTGAAGCTTTCTTT.

V is TRBV4-1 and J is TRBJ2-3; 7 nucleotides agree with TRBD1. The V gene's germline CDR1 is MGHRA and CDR2 YSYEKL. Trimming cost V 3 bases and J 1 base; bases outside gene matches: 10. This CDR3 contains 17 residues. CDR3 region: CASSQVWLGGRTDTQYF. As DNA, the CDR3 is TGCGCCAGCAGCCAGGTTTGGTTAGGGGGCCGCACAGATACGCAGTATTTT.

The chain is built from TRBV4-1 and TRBJ2-7; 9 bases fit TRBD1. V shed 4 bases, J shed 4 bases, and the junction held 14 bases outside the gene matches. In germline, CDR1 is MGHRA, CDR2 YSYEKL. This CDR3 region has 17 residues. The CDR3: CASSLQQGALVAYEQYF. The CDR3 nucleotides are TGCGCCAGCAGCCTCCAACAGGGGGCCCTGGTTGCTTACGAGCAGTACTTC.

CDR3 amino acids: CAWSGDPGLAGGYEQFF. CDR3 sequence (DNA): TGTGCCTGGAGTGGCGATCCGGGACTAGCGGGGGGCTATGAGCAGTTCTTC. The chain joins TRBV30 to TRBJ2-1, with 15 bases that match TRBD2. The V gene end was trimmed by 1 base and the J gene end by 8 bases; junction bases not matched to a gene: 9. The CDR3 spans 17 residues. The germline gives CDR1 GTSNPN, CDR2 SVGIG (reference sequence).